These 10 T cell receptor beta chains were all obtained from the same sample, sequenced in a study of a mutant IDH1 vaccine in newly diagnosed glioma. Measured with immunoSEQ multiplex PCR; TCRdb has only the in-frame clones, and not every one. The table includes roughly 40,000 clones, approximately 90% detected once. Antigens for these TCRs are unknown. Time point defined: week 23, last vaccination. A single vaccine dose contained 300 ug of mutant IDH1 20-mer peptide, and topical imiquimod was used with it. This material consisted of PBMCs, taken from a glioma patient whose treatment included an IDH1 peptide vaccine. These receptors were taken from a man aged 45 to 65 with glioma.

The genes are TRBV5-8 and TRBJ2-7; 7 bases fit TRBD1. The V gene end was trimmed by 6 bases and the J gene end by 3 bases; junction bases not matched to a gene: 9. Germline V gives CDR1 SGHTS, CDR2 YDEGEE. There are 14 residues in the CDR3. The CDR3 loop is CASTEGTVNYEQYF. The CDR3, as DNA: TGTGCCAGCACCGAGGGGACAGTTAACTACGAGCAGTACTTC.

The chain joins TRBV7-9 to TRBJ1-1; tentatively, D is TRBD1 (6 bases). From germline, CDR1 is SEHNR and CDR2 FQNEAQ (reference sequence). This CDR3 has 14 residues. Trimming cost V 3 bases and J 4 bases, with 12 bases left between them. Written as DNA, the CDR3 is TGTGCCAGCAGCTTCCTCAGGGGAGGCACTGAAGCTTTCTTT. Its protein is CASSFLRGGTEAFF.

CDR3 residues: CASNLGQGSSQPQHF. Here the CDR3 DNA reads TGTGCCAGCAACCTAGGACAGGGGAGTTCCCAGCCCCAGCATTTT. The genes are TRBV6-1 and TRBJ1-5; the match to TRBD1 covers 9 bases. CDR1 MNHNS and CDR2 SASEGT come from the germline V gene. After removal of 7 bases from V and 7 bases from J, the junction contained 11 bases not matched to a gene. This CDR3 is built from 15 residues.

In nucleotides, the CDR3 is TGTGCCAGTAGCCACCCAGGGTTTACTGAAGCTTTCTTT. Its protein product is CASSHPGFTEAFF. The chain has TRBV19 and TRBJ1-1, with D perhaps TRBD1 (5 bases). V was pared by 6 bases and J by 5 bases, with 13 bases between. The length of the CDR3 is 13 residues. Germline V gives CDR1 LNHDA, CDR2 SQIVND (reference sequence).

This chain uses TRBV5-1 with TRBJ2-5, with TRBD2 matching over 7 bases. The CDR3 is 17 amino acids. In germline, CDR1 is SGHRS, CDR2 YFSETQ. V lost 1 base to trimming and J lost 5 bases; unmatched junction nucleotides: 14. The CDR3 is CASSLPLRAGVEETQYF. The CDR3 DNA sequence: TGCGCCAGCAGCTTGCCCCTCCGGGCGGGAGTCGAGGAGACCCAGTACTTC.

The chain is built from TRBV2 and TRBJ2-2; the match to TRBD1 covers 9 bases. The CDR3 is 15 residues long. Germline CDR1 reads SNHLY; CDR2 reads FYNNEI. Trimming took 4 bases from V and 5 from J; bases not matched to a gene: 5. The CDR3 nucleotides read TGTGCCAGCAGTGGGACAGGGGAATGGACCGGGGAGCTGTTTTTT. It specifies CASSGTGEWTGELFF.

The CDR3, as DNA: TGTGCCTGGAGGGGACTAGCGGCGACTGAGCAGTTCTTC. As protein: CAWRGLAATEQFF. The chain employs TRBV30 and TRBJ2-1, with 11 nucleotides matching TRBD2. Germline assignment: CDR1 GTSNPN and CDR2 SVGIG (reference sequence). V shed 3 bases and J 9 bases; nucleotides not matched to a gene: 4. The CDR3 extends over 13 amino acids.

V is TRBV5-6 and J is TRBJ2-2, with 12 bases identical to TRBD1. The germline gives CDR1 SGHDT, CDR2 YYEEEE. The length of the CDR3 is 16 residues. The V segment lost 3 bases and the J segment 3 bases; nucleotides outside the gene matches: 3. CDR3 residues: CASSSGTGGYTGELFF. In nucleotides, the CDR3 is TGTGCCAGCAGCTCCGGGACAGGGGGCTACACCGGGGAGCTGTTTTTT.

J is TRBJ2-2 and V is TRBV27; 7 bases match TRBD2. The CDR3 consists of 16 residues. In germline, CDR1 is MNHEY, CDR2 SMNVEV (reference sequence). V dropped 3 bases and J dropped 6; count of bases not matched to a gene: 10. The CDR3 loop is CASSLVREIASGELFF. CDR3 bases: TGTGCCAGCAGTTTGGTGCGGGAGATAGCGTCCGGGGAGCTGTTTTTT.

This chain links TRBV29-1 with TRBJ1-1; no clear D gene. The CDR3 extends over 15 amino acids. V lost 3 bases, J lost 0 bases, and 14 bases lay in between. Germline V gives CDR1 SQVTM, CDR2 ANQGSEA. CDR3 sequence reads: CSVDGRSKMNTEAFF. CDR3 sequence (DNA): TGCAGCGTTGACGGGAGAAGTAAAATGAACACTGAAGCTTTCTTT.